This is a list of T cell receptor beta chains from one sample in a study of blood T cell repertoires in COVID-19. The protocol was immunoSEQ multiplex PCR, while the TCRdb copy is restricted to in-frame clones and leaves out a portion. The sample lists over 250,000 clones, 70% to 90% occurring once. Material for sequencing was peripheral blood. The source of these receptors is a woman in her seventies with acute or convalescent COVID-19. The CDR3 runs from the conserved cysteine through the conserved F or W. D genes are given only for firm matches. Clone sizes are given selectively: once, few, many, or a class where the clone is expanded.

>TRBV5-1|NA|TRBD1|TRBJ1-6
CASSLGDRAHSPLHF
TGCGCCAGCAGCTTAGGGGACAGGGCCCATTCACCCCTCCACTTT
>TRBV19|NA|TRBD2|TRBJ2-3
CASSPGTSFTDTQYF
TGTGCCAGTAGTCCCGGGACTAGCTTCACAGATACGCAGTATTTT
>TRBV7-8|NA|TRBD1|TRBJ2-6
CASSSTPRGLLSGANVLTF
TGTGCCAGCAGCTCTACCCCCAGGGGGCTTCTCTCTGGGGCCAACGTCCTGACTTTC
>TRBV4-2|NA|NA|TRBJ1-2
CASSQDLGQGKRYGYTF
TGTGCCAGCAGCCAAGATCTGGGACAAGGGAAAAGGTATGGCTACACCTTC
>TRBV24-1|NA|NA|TRBJ2-7
CATSEGPGDEQYF
TGTGCCACCAGTGAGGGGCCCGGCGACGAGCAGTACTTC
>TRBV2|NA|TRBD1|TRBJ2-7
CASSGQGAEQYF
TGTGCCAGCAGTGGACAGGGGGCCGAGCAGTACTTC
>TRBV20-1|few|TRBD2|TRBJ2-1
CSAERGNEQFF
TGCAGTGCAGAGCGGGGCAATGAGCAGTTCTTC
>TRBV6-5|NA|NA|TRBJ2-7
CASGNSEAYEQYF
TGTGCCAGCGGTAATAGCGAGGCCTACGAGCAGTACTTC
>TRBV6-2/TRBV6-3|NA|TRBD2|TRBJ2-7
CASSKRGGTYEQYF
TGTGCCAGCAGTAAGCGGGGGGGAACCTACGAGCAGTACTTC
>TRBV11-2|few|NA|TRBJ1-1
CASSLASNAEAFF
TGTGCCAGCAGCTTAGCCAGTAACGCTGAAGCTTTCTTT
>TRBV27|NA|TRBD2|TRBJ2-3
CASRDGGAGDTQYF
TGTGCCAGCAGGGACGGGGGGGCCGGAGATACGCAGTATTTT
>TRBV19|NA|NA|TRBJ1-1
CASSNRESTEAFF
TGTGCCAGTAGTAATCGGGAGAGCACTGAAGCTTTCTTT
>TRBV5-1|NA|TRBD2|TRBJ2-5
CASRSTGTRGQETQYF
TGCGCCAGCAGATCCACTGGGACTAGGGGGCAAGAGACCCAGTACTTC
>TRBV30|NA|TRBD1|TRBJ1-6
CAWGTGNNSPLHF
TGTGCCTGGGGGACAGGGAATAATTCACCCCTCCACTTT
>TRBV10-3|NA|TRBD1|TRBJ2-3
CAISRQGSDTQYF
TGTGCCATCAGTAGACAGGGATCAGATACGCAGTATTTT
>TRBV10-1|NA|TRBD2|TRBJ2-1
CASSGSGAGEANEQFF
TGCGCCAGCAGTGGATCTGGCGCGGGGGAGGCCAATGAGCAGTTCTTC
>TRBV4-1|once|TRBD1|TRBJ1-1
CASSQSGQGYNTEAFF
TGCGCCAGCAGCCAATCGGGACAGGGCTATAACACTGAAGCTTTCTTT
>TRBV2|NA|NA|TRBJ1-1
CASEQNTEAFF
TGTGCCAGCGAGCAAAACACTGAAGCTTTCTTT
>TRBV18|NA|TRBD2|TRBJ2-2
CASSPTSNTGELFF
TGTGCCAGCTCACCGACTAGCAACACCGGGGAGCTGTTTTTT
>TRBV2|NA|NA|TRBJ2-6
CASTREGANVLTF
TGTGCCAGCACCAGGGAAGGGGCCAACGTCCTGACTTTC
>TRBV7-9|NA|TRBD1|TRBJ2-2
CASRRTGAGGELFF
TGTGCCAGCAGAAGGACAGGGGCGGGCGGGGAGCTGTTTTTT
>TRBV6-5|NA|NA|TRBJ2-7
CAGHRDSAEEQYF
TGTGCCGGCCACCGGGACTCCGCTGAGGAGCAGTACTTC
>TRBV12-5|NA|NA|TRBJ1-5
CASGLVPGIRLDQPQHF
TGTGCTAGTGGTTTGGTACCTGGAATCCGACTTGATCAGCCCCAGCATTTT
>TRBV3-1/TRBV3-2|NA|TRBD2|TRBJ2-4
CASSEILGTTSSQYF
TGTGCCAGCAGCGAGATACTCGGGACTACCTCATCTCAGTACTTC
>TRBV11-2|NA|TRBD1|TRBJ2-2
CASSLGRFGQANTGELFF
TGTGCCAGCAGCTTAGGGAGATTTGGACAGGCGAACACCGGGGAGCTGTTTTTT
>TRBV6-5|NA|NA|TRBJ2-2
CASRRGKTGELFF
TGTGCCAGCAGACGGGGAAAGACCGGGGAGCTGTTTTTT
>TRBV9|NA|TRBD1|TRBJ2-1
CASSTATGNSYNEQFF
TGTGCCAGCAGCACCGCGACAGGGAACTCCTACAATGAGCAGTTCTTC
>TRBV19|few|TRBD1|TRBJ1-6
CASSDRVNSPLHF
TGTGCCAGTAGCGACAGGGTAAATTCACCCCTCCACTTT
>TRBV7-2|NA|TRBD1|TRBJ1-6
CASRYGTGDSPLHF
TGTGCCAGCAGGTACGGGACAGGGGACTCACCCCTCCACTTT
>TRBV11-2|NA|NA|TRBJ1-1
CASSLSLRNMNTEAFF
TGTGCCAGCAGCTTATCTCTCAGAAATATGAACACTGAAGCTTTCTTT
>TRBV4-1|NA|NA|TRBJ1-5
CASSREGGNQPQHF
TGCGCCAGCAGCCGAGAGGGGGGAAATCAGCCCCAGCATTTT
>TRBV5-1|NA|TRBD2|TRBJ2-2
CASSPSGTHRTGELFF
TGCGCCAGCAGCCCTAGCGGGACCCACCGCACCGGGGAGCTGTTTTTT
>TRBV3-1/TRBV3-2|NA|NA|TRBJ1-5
CASSQERGQPQHF
TGTGCCAGCAGCCAAGAACGCGGTCAGCCCCAGCATTTT